The 27 T cell receptor beta chains below were found in one sample sequenced in a study of blood T cell repertoires in COVID-19. Generated by immunoSEQ multiplex PCR, the TCRdb table keeps only in-frame clones and is missing some. The table has approximately 350,000 clones, roughly 86% seen once; the top ten hold about 6.7%. Sequencing was performed on peripheral blood. The receptors stem from a woman aged 70 to 79 with COVID-19, enrolled during active disease.

The chain uses TRBV19 and TRBJ1-1; D might be TRBD1 (6 bases). This CDR3 spans 13 amino acids. Germline V lookup: CDR1 LNHDA, CDR2 SQIVND (reference sequence). The germline V and J ends were trimmed by 10 bases and 6 bases, with 18 bases remaining between them. The CDR3: CAIQGRGRAEAFF. CDR3 DNA sequence: TGTGCCATCCAAGGCAGGGGTCGCGCTGAAGCTTTCTTT.

This chain links TRBV7-3 with TRBJ2-7; 8 bases fit TRBD2. Germline lookup yields CDR1 SGHTA and CDR2 FQGTGA. The trim removed 5 bases at V and 6 bases at J, leaving 6 bases unmatched. The CDR3 is 13 residues long. CDR3 sequence (DNA): TGTGCCAGCAGCCAAACCGGGACTAGCGAGCAGTACTTC. It specifies CASSQTGTSEQYF.

This clone turned up a few times. This chain joins TRBV28 and TRBJ2-3; 10 nucleotides match TRBD2. The CDR3 consists of 18 residues. V lost 5 bases, J lost 0 bases, and 11 bases stayed unmatched. Per the germline V gene, CDR1 is MDHEN and CDR2 is SYDVKM. The CDR3 protein is CASSLTPGLALSTDTQYF. The CDR3, as DNA: TGTGCCAGCAGTCTCACTCCGGGACTAGCGCTTAGCACAGATACGCAGTATTTT.

The J gene is TRBJ2-1, the V gene TRBV5-1; 11 bases align to TRBD1. CDR3 length equals 15 residues. In germline, CDR1 is SGHRS, CDR2 YFSETQ. V dropped 4 bases and J dropped 5; count of bases not matched to a gene: 5. CDR3 nucleotides: TGCGCCAGCAGCAACCGGGACAGGGGGGACAATGAGCAGTTCTTC. The encoded protein is CASSNRDRGDNEQFF.

The chain has TRBV6-6 and TRBJ1-1; 8 bases map to TRBD1. Germline trimming cut 6 bases from V and 11 bases from J; bases unmatched to any gene: 14. Germline V CDR1 and CDR2: MNHNY, SVGAGI (reference sequence). This CDR3 is built from 14 residues. DNA of the CDR3: TGTGCCAGCAGCCCCGCGATGGACAGGGCCGAGGCTTTCTTT. Translated, it gives CASSPAMDRAEAFF.

The chain employs TRBV7-2 and TRBJ2-7, with 7 bases aligning to TRBD2. Looked up from germline, CDR1 is SGHTA and CDR2 is FQGNSA. V trimming: 8 bases; J trimming: 6 bases; junction bases outside the gene matches: 7. The CDR3 covers 12 residues. The CDR3 spells CASGRGTGEQYF. Here the CDR3 DNA reads TGTGCCAGCGGGCGGGGGACTGGCGAGCAGTACTTC. The entire variable domain, with the rest obtained from reference TRBV7-2 and TRBJ2-7, is as follows: GAGVSQSPSNKVTEKGKDVELRCDPISGHTALYWYRQSLGQGLEFLIYFQGNSAPDKSGLPSDRFSAERTGGSVSTLTIQRTQQEDSAVYLCASGRGTGEQYFGPGTRLTVT.

A few counts support this clone. CDR3 sequence reads: CASSLAPDSRYEQYF. DNA for the CDR3: TGTGCCAGCAGCTTAGCCCCGGACTCCCGATACGAGCAGTACTTC. The J gene is TRBJ2-7, the V gene TRBV11-2, with D perhaps TRBD2 (5 bases). CDR3 length equals 15 residues. Trimming took off 1 base at V and 4 bases at J, with 14 bases between the two ends. The germline CDR1 and CDR2 sequences are SGHAT and FQNNGV.

CDR3: CASRLELNNEQFF. In nucleotides, the CDR3 is TGTGCCAGCAGGCTGGAACTAAACAATGAGCAGTTCTTC. The rearrangement uses TRBV7-2 and TRBJ2-1; D gene ambiguous. Germline lookup yields CDR1 SGHTA and CDR2 FQGNSA. Trimming stripped 6 bases from V and 5 bases from J, with 11 bases between. CDR3 size: 13 residues. The full variable domain, completed using reference TRBV7-2 and TRBJ2-1, is GAGVSQSPSNKVTEKGKDVELRCDPISGHTALYWYRQSLGQGLEFLIYFQGNSAPDKSGLPSDRFSAERTGGSVSTLTIQRTQQEDSAVYLCASRLELNNEQFFGPGTRLTVL.

V and J are TRBV27 and TRBJ1-2; 9 bases match TRBD1. With 5 bases clipped from V and 4 bases from J, the junction kept 8 bases outside the gene matches. From germline, CDR1 is MNHEY and CDR2 SMNVEV (reference sequence). CDR3 size: 15 residues. CDR3 protein: CASSNGQGSGYGYTF. The CDR3, as DNA: TGTGCCAGCAGTAACGGACAGGGGAGTGGCTATGGCTACACCTTC.

The chain joins TRBV20-1 to TRBJ1-1, with D possibly being TRBD1 (6 bases). The CDR3 length is 11 residues. Germline CDR1 and CDR2: DFQATT and SNEGSKA (reference sequence). The CDR3 is CSHGEGVQAFF. The DNA of the CDR3 is TGCAGCCATGGGGAGGGGGTTCAGGCTTTCTTT.

This chain joins TRBV5-4 and TRBJ1-2; the D gene is possibly TRBD1 (5 bases). V was pared by 4 bases and J by 4 bases, with 17 bases between. Germline V CDR1 and CDR2: SGHNT, YYREEE (reference sequence). This CDR3 region has 15 residues. CDR3 region: CASSLEQGNIYGYTF. Here the CDR3 DNA reads TGTGCCAGCAGCCTCGAGCAGGGCAATATCTATGGCTACACCTTC.

The sample holds one count of this clone. The chain joins TRBV27 to TRBJ1-1; 8 nucleotides agree with TRBD1. Germline CDR1 reads MNHEY; CDR2 reads SMNVEV (reference sequence). V was pared by 6 bases and J by 3 bases, with 6 bases of the junction left unmatched. The CDR3 consists of 14 residues. The CDR3 is CASSRTGRYTEAFF. The DNA for the CDR3 is TGTGCCAGCAGCCGGACAGGGAGGTACACTGAAGCTTTCTTT.

The CDR3 nucleotides read TGTGCCAGCAGTGAAGCAGGAGGGTTTGAAGCTTTCTTT. Translation gives CASSEAGGFEAFF. V usage is TRBV6-1 and J usage is TRBJ1-1; no firm D call. CDR3 length: 13 residues. The germline V and J ends were trimmed by 0 bases and 7 bases, with 9 bases remaining between them. The germline V gene has CDR1 MNHNS and CDR2 SASEGT.

The chain joins TRBV30 to TRBJ2-2; D gene unclear. Trimming took off 4 bases at V and 1 base at J, with 10 bases between the two ends. The CDR3 totals 14 residues. The germline V gene encodes CDR1 GTSNPN and CDR2 SVGIG (reference sequence). In DNA, the CDR3 is TGTGCCTGGAAGACGACTGTGAACACCGGGGAGCTGTTTTTT. Translated: CAWKTTVNTGELFF.

This sequence joins TRBV6-1 and TRBJ1-1; TRBD1 is a possible D gene (6 bases). CDR1 MNHNS and CDR2 SASEGT come from the germline V gene. Trimming left V 3 bases short and J 5 bases short, with 13 bases between. The CDR3 is made up of 14 amino acids. CDR3 coding DNA: TGTGCCAGCAGTGAGGGGGGGGCGCGTACTGAAGCTTTCTTT. Amino acids: CASSEGGARTEAFF.

The chain joins TRBV27 to TRBJ1-2; 8 nucleotides agree with TRBD1. Trimming removed 2 bases from V and 8 bases from J; junction bases left unmatched: 7. Germline CDR1 MNHEY, CDR2 SMNVEV (reference sequence). The CDR3 is made up of 14 amino acids. The CDR3 loop reads CASSLNGQGKGYTF. CDR3 sequence (DNA): TGTGCCAGCAGTTTAAACGGACAGGGTAAAGGCTACACCTTC.

The V call is TRBV7-8, the J call TRBJ2-5, with D unresolved. Germline loops: CDR1 SGHVS, CDR2 FQNEAQ. The length of the CDR3 is 12 residues. Trimming shortened V by 7 bases and J by 2 bases, and 8 bases separated the two germline ends. This CDR3 reads CASTETQETQYF. The CDR3 coding sequence is TGTGCCAGCACCGAAACACAAGAGACCCAGTACTTC. The whole variable domain, remainder taken from reference TRBV7-8 and TRBJ2-5, is GAGVSQSPRYKVAKRGQDVALRCDPISGHVSLFWYQQALGQGPEFLTYFQNEAQLDKSGLPSDRFFAERPEGSVSTLKIQRTQQEDSAVYLCASTETQETQYFGPGTRLLVL.

V is TRBV6-1 and J is TRBJ1-6, with a tentative D call TRBD1 (5 bases). V was clipped by 2 bases and J by 6 bases, with 17 bases between them. Germline V lookup: CDR1 MNHNS, CDR2 SASEGT. CDR3 size: 17 residues. CDR3 sequence: CASSESTPRRGNSPLHF. DNA of the CDR3: TGTGCCAGCAGTGAATCGACCCCGCGGAGGGGTAATTCACCCCTCCACTTT.

The chain couples TRBV12-5 to TRBJ2-1; D might be TRBD1 (5 bases). The CDR3 spans 15 residues. Trimming removed 5 bases at V and 4 bases at J, with 15 bases between. Germline loops: CDR1 LGHNT, CDR2 FRNRAP. CDR3 DNA: TGTGCTAGTGGTGACCCGACAGATTATTACAATGAGCAGTTCTTC. It is translated as CASGDPTDYYNEQFF.

The chain joins TRBV5-4 to TRBJ1-4; TRBD1 aligns across 8 bases. Germline trimming cut 4 bases from V and 4 bases from J; bases unmatched to any gene: 12. The CDR3 spans 17 residues. Germline lookup yields CDR1 SGHNT and CDR2 YYREEE (reference sequence). CDR3 coding DNA: TGTGCCAGCAGCCAGGAGGGCCAGGGGGCGGGTAATGAAAAACTGTTTTTT. Its protein is CASSQEGQGAGNEKLFF.

The chain links TRBV3-1 (or the pseudogene TRBV3-2) to TRBJ1-2; D remains unclear. The CDR3 extends over 17 amino acids. Germline V gene lookup returns CDR1 LGHDT and CDR2 YNNKEL (reference sequence). V lost 3 bases and J lost 2, with 19 bases in between. This chain's CDR3 is CASSHHSGREWNYGYTF. The CDR3 nucleotides are TGTGCCAGCAGCCACCACAGCGGGAGGGAATGGAACTATGGCTACACCTTC.

This chain joins TRBV18 and TRBJ2-7; 10 bases fit TRBD1. Germline CDR1 is KGHSH and CDR2 is LQKENI. Trimming cost V 3 bases and J 6 bases; bases outside gene matches: 11. This CDR3 contains 16 residues. Here the CDR3 DNA reads TGTGCCAGCTCACCCACCTCGACAGGGGGCGCGGCCGAGCAGTACTTC. As protein: CASSPTSTGGAAEQYF. Filled out from reference TRBV18 and TRBJ2-7, the complete variable domain reads NAGVMQNPRHLVRRRGQEARLRCSPMKGHSHVYWYRQLPEEGLKFMVYLQKENIIDESGMPKERFSAEFPKEGPSILRIQQVVRGDSAAYFCASSPTSTGGAAEQYFGPGTRLTVT.

The chain recombines TRBV6-5 with TRBJ2-7, with 8 positions matching TRBD1. There are 13 residues in the CDR3. Germline values: CDR1 MNHEY, CDR2 SVGAGI. V shed 2 bases and J 5 bases; nucleotides not matched to a gene: 2. CDR3 in amino acids: CASSYDRGDEQYF. CDR3 nucleotide sequence: TGTGCCAGCAGTTACGACAGGGGCGACGAGCAGTACTTC.

Comment on this clone: The sample holds other DNA sequences that translate to the same CDR3. The CDR3 DNA reads as TGTGCCAGCAGTTGGGGAGGCGAGCAGTACTTC. It is translated as CASSWGGEQYF. The V call is TRBV27, the J call TRBJ2-7; D might be TRBD2 (6 bases). This CDR3 is 11 amino acids long. V lost 4 bases to trimming and J lost 6 bases, with 7 bases between them. Germline V CDR1 and CDR2: MNHEY, SMNVEV (reference sequence).

CDR3 sequence (DNA): TGTGCCAGCAGCGTGTATACAGGGAACACAGATACGCAGTATTTT. It translates to CASSVYTGNTDTQYF. The chain recombines TRBV9 with TRBJ2-3; perhaps TRBD1 as D (6 bases). V was shortened by 2 bases and J by 2 bases, with 12 bases between the two germline ends. Germline lookup yields CDR1 SGDLS and CDR2 YYNGEE. The CDR3 length is 15 residues.

The J gene is TRBJ2-3, the V gene TRBV2; D call uncertain. In germline, CDR1 is SNHLY, CDR2 FYNNEI. The CDR3 has 15 residues. V lost 6 bases and J lost 2, with 15 bases in between. This CDR3 is CASRFQPPTTDTQYF. For the CDR3, the DNA is TGTGCCAGCAGGTTTCAACCTCCTACCACAGATACGCAGTATTTT.

The chain is built from TRBV23-1 and TRBJ1-2; the match to TRBD1 covers 8 bases. TRBV23-1 is identified as an open reading frame with a role that is uncertain. Trimming cost V 11 bases and J 8 bases; bases outside gene matches: 13. This CDR3 region has 13 residues. CDR3 in amino acids: CAHPTGGSRGYTF. The DNA for the CDR3 is TGCGCCCACCCCACAGGGGGTAGTCGGGGCTACACCTTC.